The rows below give T cell receptor beta chains drawn from one sample of a study of a mutant IDH1 vaccine in newly diagnosed glioma. These TCRs' antigens remain unknown. Data came from immunoSEQ multiplex PCR; TCRdb stores just in-frame clones and leaves some out. Here the sample spans 9,500 to 14,000 clones, about nine tenths being singletons. The starting material was PBMCs, obtained from a glioma patient whose treatment included an IDH1 peptide vaccine. These receptors were collected from a woman in her forties with glioma. Some clones in this sample may be carry-over from other donors' samples. Both conserved end residues are part of each CDR3. D genes are given only for firm matches. A clone size is listed for some rows: how often the clone was seen (once, few, many), or a class if it is expanded.

CDR3 DNA	CDR3 protein	J gene	clone size	D gene	V gene
TGTGCCAGCAGCCCAGGGGGCGGGCCCGGGTCACCCCTCCACTTT	CASSPGGGPGSPLHF	TRBJ1-6	once	TRBD1	TRBV7-9
TGCGCCAGCAGCTTGGGTTTACAGGACTATGGCTACACCTTC	CASSLGLQDYGYTF	TRBJ1-2	-	-	TRBV5-1
TGTGCCAGCGGAATCGGGGGGGCCTTTCCCGGGGAGCTGTTTTTT	CASGIGGAFPGELFF	TRBJ2-2	-	TRBD2	TRBV7-9
TGTGCGAGCGGGGGGGAAGACAATGAGCAGTTCTTC	CASGGEDNEQFF	TRBJ2-1	-	TRBD2	TRBV30
TGTGCCAGCAGCGAACTCGGATCTAACTATGGCTACACCTTC	CASSELGSNYGYTF	TRBJ1-2	once	-	TRBV9
TGTGCCAGCAGCCTCGGGAGGGGGGGAGGCTACACCTTC	CASSLGRGGGYTF	TRBJ1-2	-	-	TRBV11-2
TGCGCCAGCAGCCTCGACCCCAGTAGCTATGGCTACACCTTC	CASSLDPSSYGYTF	TRBJ1-2	-	-	TRBV4-1
TGTGCCAGCAACGGACAGGGCACCGGGGAGCTGTTTTTT	CASNGQGTGELFF	TRBJ2-2	once	TRBD1	TRBV2
TGTGCCAGTAGTATAGCGCCGCGATTTTTCTTT	CASSIAPRFFF	TRBJ1-1	-	-	TRBV19
TGTGCCAGCGGCAAGATCGCAGGAAAGACCTATGGCTACACCTTC	CASGKIAGKTYGYTF	TRBJ1-2	-	-	TRBV5-4
TGCGCCAGCAGCCGGGGACTACCAAGCACAGATACGCAGTATTTT	CASSRGLPSTDTQYF	TRBJ2-3	once	TRBD2	TRBV4-1
TGTGCCAGCAGCAATGGAGGACACGGAACCTACAATGAGCAGTTCTTC	CASSNGGHGTYNEQFF	TRBJ2-1	-	-	TRBV21-1
TGTGCCAGCTCACCACCCGGAGAAGATAATTCACCCCTCCACTTT	CASSPPGEDNSPLHF	TRBJ1-6	-	-	TRBV18
TGTGCCAGCAGCTTAACCTCCCTAGCGGGAGTCAGCACCGGGGAGCTGTTTTTT	CASSLTSLAGVSTGELFF	TRBJ2-2	-	TRBD2	TRBV13
TGTGCCTGTGGGCGCTCCTATAATTCACCCCTCCACTTT	CACGRSYNSPLHF	TRBJ1-6	-	-	TRBV30
TGTGCCAGCAGTTTATTGACAGGGGAATACGAGCAGTACTTC	CASSLLTGEYEQYF	TRBJ2-7	-	TRBD1	TRBV6-6
TGTGCCAGCAGCAGACAGGGAATATACGAGCAGTACTTC	CASSRQGIYEQYF	TRBJ2-7	-	TRBD1	TRBV7-6
TGCAGCGTCCTACAGGGGGCCGGAAACACCATATATTTT	CSVLQGAGNTIYF	TRBJ1-3	-	TRBD1	TRBV29-1
TGTGCCAGCTCTAGGGACAGGGTAAATAATTCACCCCTCCACTTT	CASSRDRVNNSPLHF	TRBJ1-6	-	TRBD1	TRBV6-5
TGTGCCAGCAGACTTGGTGGGGCGGGAGATCATGAGCAGTTCTTC	CASRLGGAGDHEQFF	TRBJ2-1	-	TRBD2	TRBV28
TGTGCCAGCAGTTGGGGACAGGGGAGCACTGAAGCTTTCTTT	CASSWGQGSTEAFF	TRBJ1-1	-	TRBD1	TRBV27
TGTGCCAGCAGATGGGATCTCTACGAGCAGTACTTC	CASRWDLYEQYF	TRBJ2-7	-	-	TRBV6-1
TGTGCCTGGAGTGGGGGAACCGGGGAGCTGTTTTTT	CAWSGGTGELFF	TRBJ2-2	-	-	TRBV30
TGTGCCAGCATGCCAGGAACCGGGACTGAAGCTTTCTTT	CASMPGTGTEAFF	TRBJ1-1	-	-	TRBV6-1
TGTGCCAGCAGTTCTCTTTACGAGCAGTACTTC	CASSSLYEQYF	TRBJ2-7	-	-	TRBV7-9
TGTGCCAGCAGCGCAGCGGGGACAGCCGGGGAGCTGTTTTTT	CASSAAGTAGELFF	TRBJ2-2	once	-	TRBV7-6
TGCGCCAGCAGCCAACTAGCGGGGGGAACCTACAATGAGCAGTTCTTC	CASSQLAGGTYNEQFF	TRBJ2-1	-	TRBD2	TRBV4-1
TGTGCCAGTAGTGGGACTAGCAAGTGGATAGACGTCCTGACTTTC	CASSGTSKWIDVLTF	TRBJ2-6	once	TRBD2	TRBV19
TGTGCCAGCAGCCCTAGGGAAGGACATACCTACGAGCAGTACTTC	CASSPREGHTYEQYF	TRBJ2-7	-	-	TRBV11-2
TGTGCCAGCAGCTTAGGAGTACTAGCGACGGATACGCAGTATTTT	CASSLGVLATDTQYF	TRBJ2-3	-	TRBD2	TRBV7-2
TGTGCCAGCAGTGAACTGGGTCACTATAGCAATCAGCCCCAGCATTTT	CASSELGHYSNQPQHF	TRBJ1-5	-	-	TRBV6-1
TGTGCCAGCAGCCGATTGGGGGTGGACTATGGCTACACCTTC	CASSRLGVDYGYTF	TRBJ1-2	-	-	TRBV7-9
TGTGCCAGCAGCCAAGAGGGAATCGGGGGTACAGGGGATCGGTATGGCTACACCTTC	CASSQEGIGGTGDRYGYTF	TRBJ1-2	-	TRBD1	TRBV4-2
TGCAGCGTTGAGGGGCTAGCGGGAGGTTGGGGCACAGATACGCAGTATTTT	CSVEGLAGGWGTDTQYF	TRBJ2-3	-	TRBD2	TRBV29-1
TGTGCCAGCAGCATTTCCTGCAATCGGTTCTTC	CASSISCNRFF	TRBJ2-1	-	-	TRBV21-1
TGTGCCAGTAGTATCACAGGGAACACTGAAGCTTTCTTT	CASSITGNTEAFF	TRBJ1-1	once	-	TRBV19
TGTGCCAGCACAGGGGTTTATAGGAACACTGAAGCTTTCTTT	CASTGVYRNTEAFF	TRBJ1-1	-	-	TRBV2
TGTGCCAGCTCACTAGGGACAGGGGGCTATGGCTACACCTTC	CASSLGTGGYGYTF	TRBJ1-2	-	TRBD1	TRBV18
TGTGCCAGCGACCAACAAGAGACCCAGTACTTC	CASDQQETQYF	TRBJ2-5	-	-	TRBV6-1
TGTGCCTGGAGTGTGGGATTGTGGGCCTATGGCTACACCTTC	CAWSVGLWAYGYTF	TRBJ1-2	-	-	TRBV30
TGTGCCTCGCAAGGGAGTGGGGGACTAGGAGAGCAGTACTTC	CASQGSGGLGEQYF	TRBJ2-7	-	TRBD2	TRBV2
TGTGCCAGCAGCCTCCGGGACGGATACCAAGAGACCCAGTACTTC	CASSLRDGYQETQYF	TRBJ2-5	-	-	TRBV13
TGTGCCAGCAGCCCTCACCAGACAGGGCCCAATCAGCCCCAGCATTTT	CASSPHQTGPNQPQHF	TRBJ1-5	-	TRBD1	TRBV9
TGTGCCAGCAGAGCTGAGGGCTCCTATAATTCACCCCTCCACTTT	CASRAEGSYNSPLHF	TRBJ1-6	-	-	TRBV25-1
TGTGCCAGCAAGTACGGGACAGGGGTAGACTATGGCTACACCTTC	CASKYGTGVDYGYTF	TRBJ1-2	-	TRBD1	TRBV6-6
TGTGCCAGCAGCCCAATAGGACCGGACTATGGCTACACCTTC	CASSPIGPDYGYTF	TRBJ1-2	-	-	TRBV11-1
TGTGCCATCAGTGAGTCTAGGGCACTAGTTTCTAGCACAGATACGCAGTATTTT	CAISESRALVSSTDTQYF	TRBJ2-3	-	-	TRBV10-3
TGTGCCAGCAGCCTAGCGCGGGTGGGGGTCTCTGGAAACACCATATATTTT	CASSLARVGVSGNTIYF	TRBJ1-3	-	-	TRBV4-2
TGTGCCTGGAGGGCTAGCGGATATTTTGGTGAGCTGTTTTTT	CAWRASGYFGELFF	TRBJ2-2	-	TRBD2	TRBV30
TGTGCCAGCAGTGTTGGGGGTTTTGGGAGGGGGCGAAGGAACACTGAAGCTTTCTTT	CASSVGGFGRGRRNTEAFF	TRBJ1-1	-	TRBD1	TRBV6-1
TGTGCCAGCAGCCAAGATGGGCAATCCCCTCGCTACAATGAGCAGTTCTTC	CASSQDGQSPRYNEQFF	TRBJ2-1	-	-	TRBV14